What follows are 9 T cell receptor beta chains derived from one specimen sequenced in a study of control samples from healthy donors and cancer patients. Some clones are missing from TCRdb's copy, which holds only in-frame ones; the method was immunoSEQ multiplex PCR. The sample lists more than 20,000 clones; roughly 90% were seen once. Material for sequencing was PBMCs. The source is a man aged 50-59 years with lung cancer.

Only a few counts were recorded for this clone. The V gene is TRBV18, the J gene TRBJ1-1, with D possibly TRBD1 on 6 matching bases. V lost 3 bases and J lost 2, with 16 bases in between. This CDR3 region has 16 residues. Looked up from germline, CDR1 is KGHSH and CDR2 is LQKENI. The CDR3 sequence is CASSPAQGLVNTEAFF. CDR3 DNA: TGTGCCAGCTCACCCGCACAGGGCCTTGTTAACACTGAAGCTTTCTTT.

The chain couples TRBV10-3 to TRBJ2-5; 7 bases are a match to TRBD1. V was pared by 10 bases and J by 2 bases, with 4 bases of the junction left unmatched. This CDR3 has 12 residues. Germline-derived CDR1 and CDR2 are ENHRY and SYGVKD. CDR3 region: CATTGDQETQYF. The CDR3 coding sequence is TGTGCCACTACAGGGGATCAAGAGACCCAGTACTTC.

The rearrangement uses TRBV27 and TRBJ2-1, with 10 positions matching TRBD1. The V segment lost 6 bases and the J segment 6 bases; nucleotides outside the gene matches: 8. This CDR3 has 15 residues. Germline V gives CDR1 MNHEY, CDR2 SMNVEV (reference sequence). The CDR3 reads CASRWRTGGANEQFF. The CDR3 DNA follows: TGTGCCAGCAGATGGCGGACAGGGGGGGCCAATGAGCAGTTCTTC.

The rearrangement links TRBV4-3 to TRBJ1-2, with D possibly matching TRBD1 (6 bases). The CDR3 totals 14 residues. The V and J ends lost 4 bases and 6 bases respectively, with 15 bases between them. Germline V CDR1 and CDR2: LGHNA, YSLEER. DNA of the CDR3: TGCGCCAGCAGCCTAAACAGGGCGGGGGATGGCTACACCTTC. It is translated as CASSLNRAGDGYTF.

The V and J genes are TRBV7-9 and TRBJ1-2; 7 bases fit TRBD1. The CDR3 has 14 amino acids. Germline assignment: CDR1 SEHNR and CDR2 FQNEAQ (reference sequence). The V segment lost 5 bases and the J segment 8 bases; nucleotides outside the gene matches: 11. DNA for the CDR3: TGTGCCAGCAGCCCCCAGGGGGACGTCCAGGGCTACACCTTC. It translates to CASSPQGDVQGYTF.

This clone was recorded only once. A read error may produce the germline difference seen at one junction end. The genes are TRBV7-7 and TRBJ2-5; D is undetermined. Germline assignment: CDR1 SSHAT and CDR2 FNYEAQ (reference sequence). There are 14 residues in the CDR3. This CDR3 reads CASSQTENQETQYF. The CDR3 nucleotides read TGTGCTAGCAGCCAAACAGAAAACCAAGAGACCCAGTACTTC.

This chain connects TRBV7-9 to TRBJ2-7; 7 bases map to TRBD2. V was clipped by 5 bases and J by 4 bases; unmatched bases: 5. The CDR3 has 13 amino acids. Looked up from germline, CDR1 is SEHNR and CDR2 is FQNEAQ (reference sequence). CDR3 region: CASSRGTTYEQYF. In DNA, the CDR3 is TGTGCCAGCAGCAGAGGGACTACGTACGAGCAGTACTTC.

This rearrangement joins TRBV20-1 to TRBJ2-3, with TRBD2 identical over 12 bases. Germline CDR1 reads DFQATT; CDR2 reads SNEGSKA (reference sequence). V gave up 3 bases and J gave up 5 bases; unmatched junction bases: 6. The CDR3 is 15 residues long. CDR3: CSASRLAGGIDTQYF. In nucleotides, the CDR3 is TGCAGTGCTAGTCGCCTAGCGGGGGGGATAGATACGCAGTATTTT.

This clone appeared a single time. The chain joins TRBV9 to TRBJ1-3, with 7 positions matching TRBD1. CDR1 and CDR2 (germline): SGDLS, YYNGEE. This CDR3 is built from 16 residues. V lost 4 bases, J lost 0 bases, and 7 bases stayed unmatched. The CDR3 region has the DNA TGTGCCAGCAGCCCCCGGGACAGAGGCTCTGGAAACACCATATATTTT. The encoded protein is CASSPRDRGSGNTIYF.